This TCR beta chain was recorded in a study of graft-versus-host responses after intestinal transplantation. Overall study: Transplants given to recipients were multivisceral, liver-intestinal, or isolated intestinal. All of the recipients had induction that used anti-thymocyte globulin, then tacrolimus and steroids for approximately 3 years. Findings and limits, study-wide: GvH clones turned up in recipient marrow; some had shown up first in ileum or blood.

Details on this clone: Its antigen is not identified.

Germline V lookup: CDR1 KGHSH, CDR2 LQKENI. This CDR3 spans 12 amino acids. V lost 3 bases to trimming and J lost 1 base, with 4 bases between them. Libraries were prepared by immunoSEQ multiplex PCR; TCRdb keeps only in-frame clonotypes and omits some of them. Here the sample spans fewer than 120,000 clones, approximately 92% being singletons. The chain links TRBV18 to TRBJ2-7; no reliable D call. The clonotype comes from a human donor who received an intestinal transplant. This specimen was unstimulated CD8+ T cells sorted from spleen or lymph node cells, taken before intestinal transplant. The CDR3 spells CASSPTSYEQYF. Here the CDR3 DNA reads TGTGCCAGCTCACCGACATCCTACGAGCAGTACTTC.